This T cell receptor (beta chain) emerged from a study of early T cells in non-severe SARS-CoV-2 infection (dated by TCRdb to the early 2020s). In terms of the full investigation: Bulk RNA from unsorted whole blood was used for TCR sequencing, so alpha and beta chains could not be paired.

The study was a case-control design nested within a healthcare worker cohort in London, UK, with weekly nasopharyngeal swab PCR tests and blood sampling. Healthcare workers were recruited during the week of the UK lockdown, between 23 and 31 March 2020, and followed weekly for up to about 15 weeks. From the germline V gene, CDR1 is SGHVS and CDR2 is FNYEAQ. The CDR3 goes from the cysteine to the phenylalanine over 12 residues. Here the CDR3 DNA is all that survives: 36 bases in frame from base 1. The germline ends are 12 bases apart after V is trimmed by 4 bases and J by 9 bases. Findings and caveats that apply to the study as a whole: VDJdb matching was skewed toward anti-spike CD8 responses and likely underestimated virus-specific expansions, missing private and CD4 specificities.

The protocol used for the library was 5' RACE. The listed sequencing device is NextSeq 500. The TCR library protocol attached unique molecular identifiers to individual cDNA molecules to correct for sequencing error and PCR bias. Both TCR alpha and beta chains were sequenced, and tight co-correlation was observed between alpha and beta sequence abundances in each sample. Per the original workflow: Decombinator V4 was used to annotate TCR sequences for V gene, J gene and CDR3. Expanded TCRs were defined as changing significantly between any two time points under a Poisson model with p below 0.0001. TCR abundances were normalised to the total number of TCRs sequenced in each sample and reported as counts per million. TRAV1-2 paired with TRAJ12, TRAJ20 or TRAJ33 defined MAIT TCRs, while TRAV10 paired with TRAJ18 defined iNKT TCRs. A search of VDJdb, accessed on 1 November 2021, was run for TCRs annotated to CMV, EBV and SARS-CoV-2, with TCRs annotated for multiple antigens excluded. The public reads were run again by TCRdb, first through fastp at Q25 and then through MiXCR, and only productive beta chains were kept. Rows with a matching CDR3 protein are joined into one entry that keeps the most common DNA and genes. TCRdb, rather than the study authors, made the V and J calls. The sample has some 45,000 distinct CDR3 sequences on record, over 3% of them singletons. The ten top clones hold about 3.1% of the sample.

This clonotype has ten or more counts. Its antigen target is currently unknown. No base qualities exist here, and no much larger clone lies one base off it. Here the chain combines TRBV7-6 and TRBJ2-5; the D call is tentative, TRBD1 or TRBD2, as each matches 5 bases. Material: whole blood. The origin of this receptor is an adult who was a healthcare worker with PCR-confirmed SARS-CoV-2 infection or an uninfected control (not recorded which). At the DNA level, the sequence is TGTGCCAGCAGCTCGGGACCAACGGCCCAGTACTTC. Its coded protein is CASSSGPTAQYF.